This T cell receptor beta chain was captured by sequencing in a study of PD-L1 blockade in urothelial cancer. Background on the study: Analyses were performed on blood at 3 weeks after treatment start (the second dose) and at 6 weeks. Findings and caveats of the study: Survival was better when pretreatment blood TCR clonality fell below the median.

Turning to this clone: The target antigen is unknown.

Time point described: peripheral blood 6 weeks after treatment start. Metastatic or locally advanced urothelial carcinoma was present in the patients. Every patient provided from 1 to 8 samples, collected pretreatment and on-treatment. Data came from immunoSEQ multiplex PCR; TCRdb stores just in-frame clones and leaves some out. The repertoire holds approximately 110,000 clones, with approximately 89% as singletons. V trimming: 6 bases; J trimming: 6 bases; junction bases outside the gene matches: 6. The CDR3 is made up of 13 amino acids. Germline CDR1 and CDR2: MNHNY and SVGAGI (reference sequence). The V call is TRBV6-6, the J call TRBJ2-5; 8 bases map to TRBD1. The receptor comes from a man between 60 and 75 years old with urothelial cancer. The sequences come from PBMCs, collected around atezolizumab (anti-PD-L1) treatment. For the CDR3, the DNA is TGTGCCAGCAGACAAGGACAGGGAAAGACCCAGTACTTC. Translating it yields CASRQGQGKTQYF.